These T cell receptor beta chains were read from a single sample in a study of blood T cell repertoires in COVID-19. The protocol was immunoSEQ multiplex PCR, while the TCRdb copy is restricted to in-frame clones and leaves out a portion. The table has 290,000 or so clones, around 90% seen once. The sequencing input was PBMCs or T cells enriched from blood (not recorded which). These TCRs come from a woman in her late teens or twenties with acute COVID-19. Both conserved end residues are trimmed from each CDR3.

V gene,J gene,CDR3 protein
TRBV4-1,TRBJ2-5,ASSQDSGGTRDQETQY
TRBV24-1,TRBJ2-1,ATSPPGTLSSYNEQF
TRBV28,TRBJ2-1,ASSQGQVNEQF
TRBV29-1,TRBJ1-1,SVERGGARTEAF
TRBV10-3,TRBJ1-5,AISEGPPLQPQH
TRBV6-6,TRBJ2-7,ASSITTYEQY
TRBV24-1,TRBJ2-1,ATSDPRASGSSYNEQF
TRBV19,TRBJ1-5,ASSIEAGNSNQPQH
TRBV5-1,TRBJ2-6,ASSLTSADGANVLT
TRBV28,TRBJ1-1,ASSFGGTEAF
TRBV27,TRBJ1-5,ASTPEGKNQPQH
TRBV5-1,TRBJ2-3,ASSAGLAGGNTDTQY
TRBV7-6,TRBJ2-7,ASSWDRAGEQY
TRBV6-5,TRBJ1-3,ASSLGGSSGNTIY
TRBV7-3,TRBJ1-6,ASSSQGGGYNSPLH
TRBV19,TRBJ2-7,ATRPRRSSYEQY
TRBV15,TRBJ1-1,ATSRDYGQGPTEAF
TRBV7-9,TRBJ1-5,ASSLEGASNQPQH
TRBV11-3,TRBJ1-3,ASSQWRGGNTIY
TRBV5-1,TRBJ1-2,ASSPGTDANYGYT
TRBV16,TRBJ1-2,ASSQSRALTGDGYT
TRBV28,TRBJ1-5,ASYTLGQIPQPQH
TRBV28,TRBJ1-2,ASTVDGLYGYT
TRBV7-3,TRBJ2-3,ASSLNGGDTQY
TRBV7-2,TRBJ2-1,ASSRDSSYNEQF
TRBV5-1,TRBJ2-3,ASRRGVGNTDTQY
TRBV19,TRBJ1-1,ASSIDLVRAEAF
TRBV27,TRBJ1-2,ASTGGSDYGYT
TRBV19,TRBJ2-2,ASSIYTRELF
TRBV5-1,TRBJ1-2,ASSPDRAYGYT
TRBV19,TRBJ2-1,ASSRQGAIGEQF
TRBV15,TRBJ2-7,ATSRSRGPEQY
TRBV7-9,TRBJ2-5,ASSALAATLGTQY
TRBV5-1,TRBJ2-5,ASSLLAGGLSEETQY
TRBV5-1,TRBJ2-3,ASSLLPGSTDTQY
TRBV10-3,TRBJ1-5,AISAHGQGVTIANQPQH